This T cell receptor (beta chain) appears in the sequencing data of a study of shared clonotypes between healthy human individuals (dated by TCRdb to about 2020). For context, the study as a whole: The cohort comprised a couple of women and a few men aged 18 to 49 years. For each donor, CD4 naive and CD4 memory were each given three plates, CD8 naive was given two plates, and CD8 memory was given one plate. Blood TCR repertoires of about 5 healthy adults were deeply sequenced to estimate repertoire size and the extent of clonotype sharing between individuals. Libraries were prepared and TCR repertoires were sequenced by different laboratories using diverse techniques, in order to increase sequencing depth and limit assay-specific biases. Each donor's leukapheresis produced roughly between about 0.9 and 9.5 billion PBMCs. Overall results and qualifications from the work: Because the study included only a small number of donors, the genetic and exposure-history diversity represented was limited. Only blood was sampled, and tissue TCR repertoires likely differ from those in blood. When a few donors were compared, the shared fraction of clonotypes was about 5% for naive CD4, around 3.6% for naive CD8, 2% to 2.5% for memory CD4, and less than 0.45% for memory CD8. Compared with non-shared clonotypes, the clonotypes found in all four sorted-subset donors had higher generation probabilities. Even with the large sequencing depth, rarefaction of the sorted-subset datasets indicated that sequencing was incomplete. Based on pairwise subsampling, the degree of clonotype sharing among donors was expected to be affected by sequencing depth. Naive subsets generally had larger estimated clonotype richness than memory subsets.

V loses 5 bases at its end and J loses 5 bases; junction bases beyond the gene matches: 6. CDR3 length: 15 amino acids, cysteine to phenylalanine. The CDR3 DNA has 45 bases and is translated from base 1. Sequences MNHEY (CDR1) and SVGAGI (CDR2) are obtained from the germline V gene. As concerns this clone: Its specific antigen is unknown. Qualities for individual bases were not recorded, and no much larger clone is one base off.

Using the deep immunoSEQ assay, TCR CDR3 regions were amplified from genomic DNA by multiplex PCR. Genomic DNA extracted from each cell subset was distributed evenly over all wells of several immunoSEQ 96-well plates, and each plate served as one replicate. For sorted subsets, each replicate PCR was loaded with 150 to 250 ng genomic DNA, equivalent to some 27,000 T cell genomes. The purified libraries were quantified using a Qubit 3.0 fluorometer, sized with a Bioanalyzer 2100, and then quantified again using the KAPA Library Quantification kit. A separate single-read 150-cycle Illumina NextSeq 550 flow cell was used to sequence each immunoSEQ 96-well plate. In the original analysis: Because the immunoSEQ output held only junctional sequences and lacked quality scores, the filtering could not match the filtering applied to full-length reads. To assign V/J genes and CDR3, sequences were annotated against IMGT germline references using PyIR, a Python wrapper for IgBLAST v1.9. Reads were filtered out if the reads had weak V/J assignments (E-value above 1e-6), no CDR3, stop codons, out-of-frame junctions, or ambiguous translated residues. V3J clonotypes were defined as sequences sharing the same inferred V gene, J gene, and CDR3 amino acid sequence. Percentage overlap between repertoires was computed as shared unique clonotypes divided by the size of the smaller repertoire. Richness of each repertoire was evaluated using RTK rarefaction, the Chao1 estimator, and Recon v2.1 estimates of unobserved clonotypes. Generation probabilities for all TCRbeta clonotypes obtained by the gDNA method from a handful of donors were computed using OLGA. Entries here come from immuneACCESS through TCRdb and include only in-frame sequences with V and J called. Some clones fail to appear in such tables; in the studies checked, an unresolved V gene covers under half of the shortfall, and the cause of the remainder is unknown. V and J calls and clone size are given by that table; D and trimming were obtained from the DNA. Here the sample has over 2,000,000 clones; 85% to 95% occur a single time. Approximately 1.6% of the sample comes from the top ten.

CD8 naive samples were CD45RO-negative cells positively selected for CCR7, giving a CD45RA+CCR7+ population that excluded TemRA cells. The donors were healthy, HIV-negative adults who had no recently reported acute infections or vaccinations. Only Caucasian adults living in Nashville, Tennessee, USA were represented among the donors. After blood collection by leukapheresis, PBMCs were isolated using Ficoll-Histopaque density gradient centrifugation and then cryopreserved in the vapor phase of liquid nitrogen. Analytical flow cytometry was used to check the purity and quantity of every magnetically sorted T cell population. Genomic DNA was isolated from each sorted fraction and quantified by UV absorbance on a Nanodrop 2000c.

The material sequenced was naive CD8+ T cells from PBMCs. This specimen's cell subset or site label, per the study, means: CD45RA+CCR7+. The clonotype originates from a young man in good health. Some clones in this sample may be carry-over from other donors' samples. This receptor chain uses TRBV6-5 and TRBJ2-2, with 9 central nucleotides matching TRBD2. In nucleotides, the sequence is TGTGCCAGCAGTATAGCGGGAGCGATGACCGGGGAGCTGTTTTTT. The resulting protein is CASSIAGAMTGELFF.